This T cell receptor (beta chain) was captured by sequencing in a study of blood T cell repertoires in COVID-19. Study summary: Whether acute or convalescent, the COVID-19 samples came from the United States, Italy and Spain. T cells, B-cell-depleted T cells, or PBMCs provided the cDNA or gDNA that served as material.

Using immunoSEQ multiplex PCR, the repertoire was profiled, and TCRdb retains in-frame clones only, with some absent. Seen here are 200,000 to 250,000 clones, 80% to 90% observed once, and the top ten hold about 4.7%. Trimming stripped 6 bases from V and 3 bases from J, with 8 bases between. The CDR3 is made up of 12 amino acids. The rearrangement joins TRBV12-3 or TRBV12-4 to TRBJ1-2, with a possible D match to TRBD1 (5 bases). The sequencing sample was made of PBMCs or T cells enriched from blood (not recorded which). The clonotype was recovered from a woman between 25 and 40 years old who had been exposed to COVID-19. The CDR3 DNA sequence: TGTGCCAGCAGCCCAGGGTACTATGGCTACACCTTC. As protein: CASSPGYYGYTF.